These T cell receptor beta chains were read from a single sample in a study of blood T cell repertoires in COVID-19. Produced via immunoSEQ multiplex PCR; TCRdb's table is partial and in-frame only. The data show roughly 100,000 clones, just under 85% seen once. Input material: peripheral blood. All receptors come from a man aged 40-50 years with active or convalescent COVID-19. Each CDR3 is given with its conserved first and last residue. The order of the fields is J gene, V gene, D gene, clone size, CDR3 protein, CDR3 DNA. The D gene is left open where the match is weak. A row's size may be missing; if present it is once, few, many or a size class.

j_call: TRBJ2-2; v_call: TRBV7-7; d_call: -; clone_size: once; cdr3_aa: CASSPFGGLVTGELFF; cdr3_nt: TGTGCCAGCAGCCCGTTTGGGGGCTTGGTCACCGGGGAGCTGTTTTTT
j_call: TRBJ1-3; v_call: TRBV11-2; d_call: -; clone_size: -; cdr3_aa: CASSLDLGVNTIYF; cdr3_nt: TGTGCCAGCAGCTTAGATTTAGGGGTTAACACCATATATTTT
j_call: TRBJ1-2; v_call: TRBV4-3; d_call: TRBD1; clone_size: -; cdr3_aa: CASSRRTDRSNYGYTF; cdr3_nt: TGCGCCAGCAGCCGCCGAACGGACAGGTCTAACTATGGCTACACCTTC
j_call: TRBJ1-1; v_call: TRBV7-2; d_call: TRBD1; clone_size: -; cdr3_aa: CASSRTGPEAFF; cdr3_nt: TGTGCCAGCAGCCGGACAGGGCCTGAAGCTTTCTTT
j_call: TRBJ2-1; v_call: TRBV4-1; d_call: TRBD2; clone_size: -; cdr3_aa: CASSQPETSGFYNEQFF; cdr3_nt: TGCGCCAGCAGCCAACCAGAGACTAGCGGATTCTACAATGAGCAGTTCTTC
j_call: TRBJ2-6; v_call: TRBV19; d_call: -; clone_size: -; cdr3_aa: CASQGQGFSGANVLTF; cdr3_nt: TGTGCCAGTCAAGGGCAGGGATTCTCTGGGGCCAACGTCCTGACTTTC
j_call: TRBJ2-3; v_call: TRBV9; d_call: TRBD2; clone_size: -; cdr3_aa: CASSVSGGADTQYF; cdr3_nt: TGTGCCAGCAGCGTAAGCGGGGGCGCAGATACGCAGTATTTT
j_call: TRBJ1-2; v_call: TRBV23-1; d_call: -; clone_size: -; cdr3_aa: CASSQSRPRRGYGYTF; cdr3_nt: TGCGCCAGCAGTCAATCGCGACCCCGGAGGGGCTATGGCTACACCTTC
j_call: TRBJ2-3; v_call: TRBV4-2; d_call: TRBD1; clone_size: -; cdr3_aa: CASSQSRTGGLSDTQYF; cdr3_nt: TGTGCCAGCAGCCAAAGTAGGACAGGGGGCCTCTCAGATACGCAGTATTTT
j_call: TRBJ1-2; v_call: TRBV28; d_call: -; clone_size: -; cdr3_aa: CAIGRGYGYTF; cdr3_nt: TGTGCCATCGGTAGGGGCTATGGCTACACCTTC
j_call: TRBJ1-4; v_call: TRBV24-1; d_call: TRBD1; clone_size: -; cdr3_aa: CATSDYGTGWKKLFF; cdr3_nt: TGTGCCACCAGTGACTACGGGACAGGGTGGAAAAAACTGTTTTTT
j_call: TRBJ2-3; v_call: TRBV9; d_call: -; clone_size: -; cdr3_aa: CASSTPRPGTDTQYF; cdr3_nt: TGTGCCAGCAGCACCCCGAGGCCTGGGACAGATACGCAGTATTTT
j_call: TRBJ1-1; v_call: TRBV3-1/TRBV3-2; d_call: TRBD1; clone_size: -; cdr3_aa: CASSRGQLEAFF; cdr3_nt: TGTGCCAGCAGCCGGGGACAGCTTGAAGCTTTCTTT
j_call: TRBJ2-7; v_call: TRBV6-1; d_call: -; clone_size: -; cdr3_aa: CASSEIQAYYEQYF; cdr3_nt: TGTGCCAGCAGTGAAATACAGGCGTACTACGAGCAGTACTTC
j_call: TRBJ2-3; v_call: TRBV9; d_call: -; clone_size: -; cdr3_aa: CASSPELGTDTQYF; cdr3_nt: TGTGCCAGCAGCCCTGAACTAGGCACAGATACGCAGTATTTT
j_call: TRBJ2-5; v_call: TRBV20-1; d_call: -; clone_size: -; cdr3_aa: CSARLQETQYF; cdr3_nt: TGCAGTGCTAGACTACAAGAGACCCAGTACTTC
j_call: TRBJ2-3; v_call: TRBV3-1/TRBV3-2; d_call: TRBD2; clone_size: once; cdr3_aa: CASSLRGGGTDTQYF; cdr3_nt: TGTGCCAGCAGCCTCCGAGGCGGGGGAACAGATACGCAGTATTTT
j_call: TRBJ2-5; v_call: TRBV5-1; d_call: TRBD1; clone_size: once; cdr3_aa: CASGGQGPKETQYF; cdr3_nt: TGCGCCAGCGGAGGACAGGGCCCTAAAGAGACCCAGTACTTC
j_call: TRBJ2-2; v_call: TRBV19; d_call: -; clone_size: -; cdr3_aa: CASSISVTGELFF; cdr3_nt: TGTGCCAGTAGTATTTCGGTCACCGGGGAGCTGTTTTTT
j_call: TRBJ2-7; v_call: TRBV18; d_call: -; clone_size: -; cdr3_aa: CASSLKQRSYEQYF; cdr3_nt: TGTGCCAGCTCACTTAAGCAGCGCTCCTACGAGCAGTACTTC